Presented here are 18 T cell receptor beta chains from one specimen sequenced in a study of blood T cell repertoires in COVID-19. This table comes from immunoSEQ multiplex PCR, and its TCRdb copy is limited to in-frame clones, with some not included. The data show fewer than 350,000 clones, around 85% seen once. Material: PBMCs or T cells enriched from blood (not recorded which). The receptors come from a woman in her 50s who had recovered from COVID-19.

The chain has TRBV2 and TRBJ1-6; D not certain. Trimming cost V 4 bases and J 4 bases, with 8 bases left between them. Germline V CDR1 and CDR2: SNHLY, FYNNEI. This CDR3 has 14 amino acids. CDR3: CASSGHFYNSPLHF. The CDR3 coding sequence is TGTGCCAGCAGTGGTCACTTTTATAATTCACCCCTCCACTTT.

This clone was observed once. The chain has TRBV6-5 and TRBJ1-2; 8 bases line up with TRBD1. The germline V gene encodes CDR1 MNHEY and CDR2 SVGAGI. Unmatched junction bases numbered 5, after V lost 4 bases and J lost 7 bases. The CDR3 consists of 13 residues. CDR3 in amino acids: CASSLRTGFGYTF. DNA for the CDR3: TGTGCCAGCAGTTTAAGGACAGGGTTTGGCTACACCTTC.

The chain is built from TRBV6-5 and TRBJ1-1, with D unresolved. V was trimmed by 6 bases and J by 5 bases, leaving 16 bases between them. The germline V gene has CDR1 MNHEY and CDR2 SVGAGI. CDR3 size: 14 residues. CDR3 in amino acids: CASRRANRETEAFF. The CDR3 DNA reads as TGTGCCAGCAGGAGGGCCAACCGGGAAACTGAAGCTTTCTTT.

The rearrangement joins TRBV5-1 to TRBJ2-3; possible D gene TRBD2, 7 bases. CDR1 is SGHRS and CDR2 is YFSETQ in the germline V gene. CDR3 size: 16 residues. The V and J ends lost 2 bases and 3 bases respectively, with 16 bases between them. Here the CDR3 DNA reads TGCGCCAGCAGCTTTTGGGGGGGCGTCGTGACAGATACGCAGTATTTT. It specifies CASSFWGGVVTDTQYF.

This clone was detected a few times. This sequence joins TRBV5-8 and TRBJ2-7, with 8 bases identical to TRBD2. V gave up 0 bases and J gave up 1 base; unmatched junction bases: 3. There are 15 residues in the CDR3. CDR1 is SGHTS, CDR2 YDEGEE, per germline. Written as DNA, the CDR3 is TGTGCCAGCAGCTTGGGGCTAGCGGGTTCCTACGAGCAGTACTTC. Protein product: CASSLGLAGSYEQYF.

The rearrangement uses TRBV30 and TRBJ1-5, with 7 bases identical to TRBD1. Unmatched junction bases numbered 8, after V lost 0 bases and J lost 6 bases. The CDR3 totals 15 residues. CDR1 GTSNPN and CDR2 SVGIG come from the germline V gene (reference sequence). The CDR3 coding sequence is TGTGCCTGGAGTGTTCCGTGGCAGGGGGGTCAGCCCCAGCATTTT. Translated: CAWSVPWQGGQPQHF.

CDR3 nucleotides: TGTGCCAGTAGTCCGCGGCTAGCGGTTTACACCGGGGAGCTGTTTTTT. Amino acids: CASSPRLAVYTGELFF. The V call is TRBV19, the J call TRBJ2-2; 7 bases map to TRBD2. The CDR3 consists of 16 residues. The ends lost 5 bases at V and 3 bases at J; junction bases unmatched: 9. Germline values: CDR1 LNHDA, CDR2 SQIVND (reference sequence).

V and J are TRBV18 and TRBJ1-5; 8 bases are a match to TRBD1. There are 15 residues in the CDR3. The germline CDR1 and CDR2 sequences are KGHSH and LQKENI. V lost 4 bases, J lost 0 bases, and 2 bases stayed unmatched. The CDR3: CASSRTGYSNQPQHF. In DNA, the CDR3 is TGTGCCAGCTCACGGACAGGGTATAGCAATCAGCCCCAGCATTTT. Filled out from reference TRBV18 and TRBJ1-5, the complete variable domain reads NAGVMQNPRHLVRRRGQEARLRCSPMKGHSHVYWYRQLPEEGLKFMVYLQKENIIDESGMPKERFSAEFPKEGPSILRIQQVVRGDSAAYFCASSRTGYSNQPQHFGDGTRLSIL.

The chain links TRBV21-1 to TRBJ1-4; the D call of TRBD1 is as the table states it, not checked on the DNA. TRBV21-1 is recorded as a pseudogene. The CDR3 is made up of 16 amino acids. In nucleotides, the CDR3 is TGTGCCAGCACCCTGGGCACAGGGGCAGGGTATGAAAAACTGTTTTTT. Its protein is CASTLGTGAGYEKLFF.

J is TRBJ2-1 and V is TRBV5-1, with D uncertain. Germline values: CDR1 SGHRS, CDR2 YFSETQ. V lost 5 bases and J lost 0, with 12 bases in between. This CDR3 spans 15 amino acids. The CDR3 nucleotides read TGCGCCAGCAGAACCCTGGGCAGCTCCTACAATGAGCAGTTCTTC. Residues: CASRTLGSSYNEQFF.

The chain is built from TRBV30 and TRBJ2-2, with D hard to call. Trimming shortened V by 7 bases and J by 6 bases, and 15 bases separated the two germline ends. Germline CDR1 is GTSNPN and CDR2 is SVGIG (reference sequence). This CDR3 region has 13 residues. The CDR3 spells CAYKIVIAGELFF. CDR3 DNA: TGTGCCTACAAAATCGTGATCGCCGGGGAGCTGTTTTTT.

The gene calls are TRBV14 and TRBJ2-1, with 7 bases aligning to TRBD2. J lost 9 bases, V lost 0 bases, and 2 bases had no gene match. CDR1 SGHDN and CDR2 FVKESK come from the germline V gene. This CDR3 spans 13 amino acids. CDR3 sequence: CASSQDRGGEQFF. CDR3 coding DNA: TGTGCCAGCAGCCAAGATCGCGGGGGTGAGCAGTTCTTC.

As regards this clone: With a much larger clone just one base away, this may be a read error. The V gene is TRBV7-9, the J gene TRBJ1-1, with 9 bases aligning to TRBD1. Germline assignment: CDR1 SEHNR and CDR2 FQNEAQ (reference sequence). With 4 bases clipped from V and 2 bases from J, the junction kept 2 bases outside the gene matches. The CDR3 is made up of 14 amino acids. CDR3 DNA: TGTGCCAGCAGCTGGGACAGGGCCAACACTGAAGCTTTCTTT. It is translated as CASSWDRANTEAFF.

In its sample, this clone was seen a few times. CDR3 sequence reads: CASSPERDPSYNEQFF. The CDR3 nucleotides read TGTGCCAGCTCACCAGAGCGGGACCCCTCCTACAATGAGCAGTTCTTC. The rearrangement links TRBV18 to TRBJ2-1; 7 nucleotides match TRBD2. The junction had 4 bases not matched to a gene; V was cut back by 2 bases and J by 0 bases. The CDR3 is 16 residues long. Germline lookup yields CDR1 KGHSH and CDR2 LQKENI.

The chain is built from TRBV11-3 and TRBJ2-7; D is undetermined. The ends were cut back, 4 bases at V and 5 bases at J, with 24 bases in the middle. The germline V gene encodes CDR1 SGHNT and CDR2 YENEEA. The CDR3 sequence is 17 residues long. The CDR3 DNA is TGTGCCAGCAGCTCCCCCCCTGGTAGCCGAGAGACGGACGAGCAGTACTTC. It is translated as CASSSPPGSRETDEQYF.

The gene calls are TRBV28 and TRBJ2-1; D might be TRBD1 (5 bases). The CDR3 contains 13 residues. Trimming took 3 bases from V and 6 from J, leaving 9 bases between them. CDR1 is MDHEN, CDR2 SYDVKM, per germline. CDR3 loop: CASSFLTANEQFF. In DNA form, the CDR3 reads TGTGCCAGCAGTTTCTTGACAGCCAATGAGCAGTTCTTC.

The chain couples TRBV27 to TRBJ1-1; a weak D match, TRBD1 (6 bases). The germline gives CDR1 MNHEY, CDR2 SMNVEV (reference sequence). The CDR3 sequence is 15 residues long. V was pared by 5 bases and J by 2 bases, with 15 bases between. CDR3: CASSPTTGYNTEAFF. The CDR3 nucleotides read TGTGCCAGCAGTCCCACGACAGGTTATAACACTGAAGCTTTCTTT.

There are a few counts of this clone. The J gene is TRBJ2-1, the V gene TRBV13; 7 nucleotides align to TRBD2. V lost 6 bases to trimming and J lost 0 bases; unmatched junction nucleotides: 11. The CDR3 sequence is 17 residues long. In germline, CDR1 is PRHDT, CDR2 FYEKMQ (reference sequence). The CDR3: CASRRVTSESSYNEQFF. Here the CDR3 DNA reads TGTGCCAGCAGGCGAGTAACTAGCGAGAGCTCCTACAATGAGCAGTTCTTC.